This TCR beta chain was documented in a study of T cells in Graves' hyperthyroidism and ophthalmopathy. This clonotype occurred many times. Germline CDR1 is SGHTA and CDR2 is FQGTGA. This CDR3 has 16 amino acids. V gave up 6 bases and J gave up 5 bases; unmatched junction bases: 12. From RNA transcripts, TCR beta CDR3 regions were amplified. Researchers ran a first-round RT-PCR on the TCR CDR3 using the HTBI primer set. One entry per CDR3 protein results from TCRdb running MiXCR on the multiplex PCR reads. The table shows roughly 570,000 distinct CDR3 sequences, with around 16% occurring only once. This chain links TRBV7-3 with TRBJ2-3; 9 bases align to TRBD1. Sequenced material: blood. The sequence was collected from a woman aged 25-40 years with Graves' hyperthyroidism. CDR3 nucleotide sequence: TGTGCCAGCAGTCCTACCGGGACAGGGATAGGAGATACGCAGTATTTT. Protein: CASSPTGTGIGDTQYF.